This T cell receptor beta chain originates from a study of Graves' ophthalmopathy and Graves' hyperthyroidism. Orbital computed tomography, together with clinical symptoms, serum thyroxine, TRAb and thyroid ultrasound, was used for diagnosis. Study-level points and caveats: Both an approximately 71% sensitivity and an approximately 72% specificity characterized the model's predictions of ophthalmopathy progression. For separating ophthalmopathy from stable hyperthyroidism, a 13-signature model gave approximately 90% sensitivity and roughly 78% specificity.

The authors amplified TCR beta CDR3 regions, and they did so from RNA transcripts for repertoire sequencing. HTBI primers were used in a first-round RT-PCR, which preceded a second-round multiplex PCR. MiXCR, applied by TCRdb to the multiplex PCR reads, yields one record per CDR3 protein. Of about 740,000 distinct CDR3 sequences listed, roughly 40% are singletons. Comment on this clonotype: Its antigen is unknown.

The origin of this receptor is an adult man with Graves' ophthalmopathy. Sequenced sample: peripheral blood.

The CDR3 loop reads CASSHRDIGYTF. In DNA, the CDR3 is TGTGCCAGCAGCCACCGCGACATTGGCTACACCTTC. The chain uses TRBV6-5 and TRBJ1-2; D remains ambiguous. This CDR3 has 12 amino acids. Deletions cut 6 bases from V and 7 bases from J, with 12 bases between. The germline gives CDR1 MNHEY, CDR2 SVGAGI.